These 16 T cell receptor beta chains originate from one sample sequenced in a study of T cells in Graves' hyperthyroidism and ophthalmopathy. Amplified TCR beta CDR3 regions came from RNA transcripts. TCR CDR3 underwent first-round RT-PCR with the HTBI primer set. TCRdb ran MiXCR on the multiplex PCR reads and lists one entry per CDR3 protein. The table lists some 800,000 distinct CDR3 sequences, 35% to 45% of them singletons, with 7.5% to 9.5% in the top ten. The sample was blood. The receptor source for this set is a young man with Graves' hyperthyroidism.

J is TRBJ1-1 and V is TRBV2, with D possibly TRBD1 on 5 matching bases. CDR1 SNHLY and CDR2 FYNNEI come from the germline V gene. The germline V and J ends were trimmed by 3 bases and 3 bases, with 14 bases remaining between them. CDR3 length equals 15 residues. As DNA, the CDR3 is TGTGCCAGCAGTGACAGGGAGGAAGCGTACACTGAAGCTTTCTTT. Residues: CASSDREEAYTEAFF. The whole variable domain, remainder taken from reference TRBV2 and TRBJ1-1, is EPEVTQTPSHQVTQMGQEVILRCVPISNHLYFYWYRQILGQKVEFLVSFYNNEISEKSEIFDDQFSVERPDGSNFTLKIRSTKLEDSAMYFCASSDREEAYTEAFFGQGTRLTVV.

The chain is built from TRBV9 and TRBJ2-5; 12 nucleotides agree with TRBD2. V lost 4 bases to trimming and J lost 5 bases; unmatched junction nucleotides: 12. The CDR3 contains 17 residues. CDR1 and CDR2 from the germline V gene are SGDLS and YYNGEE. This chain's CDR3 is CASSRRLAGVASETQYF. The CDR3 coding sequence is TGTGCCAGCAGCCGGAGACTAGCGGGGGTAGCGTCGGAGACCCAGTACTTC. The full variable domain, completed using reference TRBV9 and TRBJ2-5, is DSGVTQTPKHLITATGQRVTLRCSPRSGDLSVYWYQQSLDQGLQFLIQYYNGEERAKGNILERFSAQQFPDLHSELNLSSLELGDSALYFCASSRRLAGVASETQYFGPGTRLLVL.

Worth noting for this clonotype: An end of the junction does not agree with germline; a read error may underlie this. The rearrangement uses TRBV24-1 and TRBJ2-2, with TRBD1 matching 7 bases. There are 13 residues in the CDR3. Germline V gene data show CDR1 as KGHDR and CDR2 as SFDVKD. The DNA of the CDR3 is TGCGCCCCCGGGACAGTGAACACCGGGGAGCTGTTTTTT. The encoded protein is CAPGTVNTGELFF.

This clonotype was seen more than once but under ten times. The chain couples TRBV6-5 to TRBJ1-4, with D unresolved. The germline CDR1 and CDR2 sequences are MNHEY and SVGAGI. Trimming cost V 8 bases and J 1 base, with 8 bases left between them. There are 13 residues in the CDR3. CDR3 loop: CASEPLTNEKLFF. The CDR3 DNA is TGTGCCAGCGAGCCTTTAACTAATGAAAAACTGTTTTTT.

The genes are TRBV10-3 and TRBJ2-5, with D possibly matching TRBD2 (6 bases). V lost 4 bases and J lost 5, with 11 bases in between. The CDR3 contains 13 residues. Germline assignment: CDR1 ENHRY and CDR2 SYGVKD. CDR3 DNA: TGTGCCATCAGTGCGCGGGGCACTGAGACCCAGTACTTC. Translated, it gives CAISARGTETQYF.

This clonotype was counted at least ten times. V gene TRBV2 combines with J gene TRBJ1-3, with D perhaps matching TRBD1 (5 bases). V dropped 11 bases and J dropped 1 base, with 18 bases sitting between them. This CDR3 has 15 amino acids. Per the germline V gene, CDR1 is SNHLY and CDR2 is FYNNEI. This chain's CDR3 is CASGGFTDSGNTIYF. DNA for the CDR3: TGTGCCTCGGGGGGATTCACTGATTCTGGAAACACCATATATTTT.

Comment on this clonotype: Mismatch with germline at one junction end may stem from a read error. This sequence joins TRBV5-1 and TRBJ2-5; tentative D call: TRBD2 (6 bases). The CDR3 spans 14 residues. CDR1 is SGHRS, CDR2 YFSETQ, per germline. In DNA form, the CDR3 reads TGTGCCAGCAGCCCGACTAGAACGACGGAGACCCAGTACTTC. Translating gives CASSPTRTTETQYF.

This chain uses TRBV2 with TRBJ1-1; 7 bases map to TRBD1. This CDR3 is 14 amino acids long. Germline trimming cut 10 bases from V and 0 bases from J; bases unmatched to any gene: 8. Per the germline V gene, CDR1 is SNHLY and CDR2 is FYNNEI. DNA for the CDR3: TGTGCCACTGTGACAGGGACAGTGAACACTGAAGCTTTCTTT. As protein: CATVTGTVNTEAFF.

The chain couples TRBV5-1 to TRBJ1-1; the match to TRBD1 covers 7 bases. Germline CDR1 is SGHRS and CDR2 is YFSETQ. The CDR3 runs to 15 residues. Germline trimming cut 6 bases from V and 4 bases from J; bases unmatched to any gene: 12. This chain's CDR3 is CASKAGGGGGTEAFF. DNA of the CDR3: TGCGCCAGCAAAGCAGGGGGTGGCGGTGGCACTGAAGCTTTCTTT.

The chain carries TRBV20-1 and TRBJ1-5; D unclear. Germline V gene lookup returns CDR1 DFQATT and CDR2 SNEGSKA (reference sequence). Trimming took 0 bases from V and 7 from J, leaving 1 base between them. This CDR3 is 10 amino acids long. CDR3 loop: CSAREQPQHF. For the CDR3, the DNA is TGCAGTGCTAGAGAACAGCCCCAGCATTTT.

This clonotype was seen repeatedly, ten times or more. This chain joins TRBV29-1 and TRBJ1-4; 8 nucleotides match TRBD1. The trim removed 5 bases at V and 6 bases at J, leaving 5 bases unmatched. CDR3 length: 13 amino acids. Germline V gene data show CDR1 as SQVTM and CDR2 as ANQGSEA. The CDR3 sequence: CSVSGTGDEKLFF. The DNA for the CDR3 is TGCAGCGTTTCCGGGACAGGCGATGAAAAACTGTTTTTT.

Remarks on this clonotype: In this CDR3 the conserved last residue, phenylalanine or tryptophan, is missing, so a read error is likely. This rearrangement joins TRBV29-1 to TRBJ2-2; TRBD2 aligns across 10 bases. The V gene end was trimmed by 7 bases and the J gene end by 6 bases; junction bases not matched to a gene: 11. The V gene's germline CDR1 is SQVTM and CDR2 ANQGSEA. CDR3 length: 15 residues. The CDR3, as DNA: TGCAGCGGCCGCCTAGCGGGAGTCACCTCCGGGGAGCTGTTTTCT. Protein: CSGRLAGVTSGELFS.

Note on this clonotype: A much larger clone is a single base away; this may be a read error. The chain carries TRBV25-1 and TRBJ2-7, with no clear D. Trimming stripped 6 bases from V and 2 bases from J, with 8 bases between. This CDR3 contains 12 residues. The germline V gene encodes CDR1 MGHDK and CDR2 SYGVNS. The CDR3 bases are TGTGCCAGCAGGGATCGTCCCTACGAGCAGTACTTC. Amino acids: CASRDRPYEQYF.

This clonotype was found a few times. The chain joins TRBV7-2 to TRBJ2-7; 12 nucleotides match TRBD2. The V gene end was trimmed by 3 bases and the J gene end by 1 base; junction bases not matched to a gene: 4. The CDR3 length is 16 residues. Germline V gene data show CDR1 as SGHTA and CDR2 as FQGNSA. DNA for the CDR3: TGTGCCAGCAGCTTGCTACTAGCGGGAGGTTCCTACGAGCAGTACTTC. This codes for CASSLLLAGGSYEQYF.

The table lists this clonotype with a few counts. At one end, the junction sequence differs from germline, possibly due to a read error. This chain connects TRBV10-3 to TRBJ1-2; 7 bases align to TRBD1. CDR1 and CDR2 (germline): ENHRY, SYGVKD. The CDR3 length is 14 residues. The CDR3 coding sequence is TGTGCCAGCAGTGAAATGACAGGGAGCTATGGCTACACCTTC. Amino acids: CASSEMTGSYGYTF.

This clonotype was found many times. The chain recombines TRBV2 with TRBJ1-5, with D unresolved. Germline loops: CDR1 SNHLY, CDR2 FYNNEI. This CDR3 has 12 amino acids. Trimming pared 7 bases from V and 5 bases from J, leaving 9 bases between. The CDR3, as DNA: TGTGCCAGCATGGCCCTAGATCAGCCCCAGCATTTT. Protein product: CASMALDQPQHF.